The present entry profiles one T cell receptor beta chain with its context. What it binds is unknown. This entry belongs to a study of shared clonotypes between healthy human individuals. Findings and limits, study-wide: Compared with clonotypes that all four donors shared, non-shared clonotypes had lower generation probabilities. Researchers sampled only blood; tissue repertoires likely differ.

Trimming removed 5 bases at V and 4 bases at J, with 15 bases between. This CDR3 has 14 residues. Germline V gene lookup returns CDR1 MDHEN and CDR2 SYDVKM. Recent vaccinations or acute infections were absent in the healthy HIV-negative adult donors. The donors were all Caucasian adults (living in Nashville, Tennessee). TCRdb's table, derived via immunoSEQ multiplex PCR, lists solely in-frame clones and lacks some. The sample holds about 110,000 clones, 65% to 75% seen once. V is TRBV28 and J is TRBJ2-7; D is unresolved. Sample: memory CD8+ T cells sorted from blood. The sample's subset: CD45RO+ cells pooled with CCR7-negative TemRA cells. The TCR sequence derives from a woman under 40 in good health. The CDR3 sequence is CASSVTGGGYEQYF. The CDR3 nucleotides are TGTGCCAGCAGTGTGACGGGCGGCGGTTACGAGCAGTACTTC. The full variable domain, with the rest looked up from reference TRBV28 and TRBJ2-7, is DVKVTQSSRYLVKRTGEKVFLECVQDMDHENMFWYRQDPGLGLRLIYFSYDVKMKEKGDIPEGYSVSREKKERFSLILESASTNQTSMYLCASSVTGGGYEQYFGPGTRLTVT.